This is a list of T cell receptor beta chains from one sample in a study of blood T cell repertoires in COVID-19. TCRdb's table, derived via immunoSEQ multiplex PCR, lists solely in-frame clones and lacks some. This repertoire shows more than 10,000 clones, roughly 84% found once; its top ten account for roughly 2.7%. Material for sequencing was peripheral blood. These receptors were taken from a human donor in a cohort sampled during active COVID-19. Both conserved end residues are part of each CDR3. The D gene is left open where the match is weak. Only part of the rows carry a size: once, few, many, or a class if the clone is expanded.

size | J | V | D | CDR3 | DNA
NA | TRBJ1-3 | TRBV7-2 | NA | CASSLSGASGNTIYF | TGTGCCAGCAGCTTGTCAGGGGCCTCTGGAAACACCATATATTTT
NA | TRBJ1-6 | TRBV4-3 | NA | CASSQEAAGAGSPLHF | TGCGCCAGCAGCCAAGAGGCCGCAGGGGCGGGTTCACCCCTCCACTTT
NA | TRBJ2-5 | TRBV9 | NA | CASSPPPIRGVETQYF | TGTGCCAGCAGCCCCCCTCCGATTAGGGGCGTGGAGACCCAGTACTTC
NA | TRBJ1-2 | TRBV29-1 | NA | CSVDGRGYGYTF | TGCAGCGTTGACGGCAGGGGCTATGGCTACACCTTC
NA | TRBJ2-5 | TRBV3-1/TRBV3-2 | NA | CASSQVVGRGYQETQYF | TGTGCCAGCAGCCAAGTGGTTGGTAGGGGATACCAAGAGACCCAGTACTTC
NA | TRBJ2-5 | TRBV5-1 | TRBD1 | CASSGQGRRGQETQYF | TGCGCCAGCAGCGGACAGGGACGGAGGGGCCAAGAGACCCAGTACTTC
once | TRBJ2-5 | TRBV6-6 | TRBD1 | CASSHSGQGQETQYF | TGTGCCAGCAGTCACTCCGGACAGGGTCAAGAGACCCAGTACTTC
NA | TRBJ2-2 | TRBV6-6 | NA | CASSYTVTVTGELFF | TGTGCCAGCAGTTACACGGTGACAGTCACCGGGGAGCTGTTTTTT
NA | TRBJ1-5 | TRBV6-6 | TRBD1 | CASRRWGEKGAISNQPQHF | TGTGCCAGCAGGCGATGGGGGGAGAAGGGGGCGATAAGCAATCAGCCCCAGCATTTT
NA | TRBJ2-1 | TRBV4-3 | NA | CASSQDIVNEQFF | TGCGCCAGCAGCCAAGATATTGTAAATGAGCAGTTCTTC
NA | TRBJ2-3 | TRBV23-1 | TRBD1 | CASSQDRTGNFTDTQYF | TGCGCCAGCAGTCAAGACCGGACAGGGAATTTCACAGATACGCAGTATTTT
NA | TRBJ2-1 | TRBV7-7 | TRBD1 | CASSLTGGRREEQFF | TGTGCTAGCAGCCTCACAGGGGGAAGACGAGAGGAGCAGTTCTTC
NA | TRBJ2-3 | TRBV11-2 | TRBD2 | CASSRLADTDTQYF | TGTGCCAGCAGCAGACTAGCGGACACAGATACGCAGTATTTT
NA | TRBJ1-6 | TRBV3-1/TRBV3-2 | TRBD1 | CASSQGGQGQNSPLHF | TGTGCCAGCAGCCAAGGGGGACAGGGACAGAATTCACCCCTCCACTTT
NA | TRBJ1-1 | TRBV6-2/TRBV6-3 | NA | CASSYHSGAEAFF | TGTGCCAGCAGTTACCATTCCGGGGCTGAAGCTTTCTTT
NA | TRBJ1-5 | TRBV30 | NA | CAWSVVGGSQPQHF | TGTGCCTGGAGTGTGGTGGGGGGTTCTCAGCCCCAGCATTTT